One and the same sample provided the 9 T cell receptor beta chains below, sequenced in a study of blood T cells in healthy people across ages. A second PCR, run for 7 to 11 cycles, used a sample-barcoded 5' primer plus a J-beta primer mix. Using its own MiXCR run on the 5' RACE reads, TCRdb lists one record per CDR3 protein. In the table there are nearly 1 million distinct CDR3 sequences, roughly 51% of which are singletons. The sequencing input was blood. These receptors all come from a woman aged 55-75 years in good health.

The genes are TRBV24-1 and TRBJ2-5; the D is unclear. Between the trimmed V and J ends, which lost 5 bases and 6 bases, there was a span of 6 bases. Germline V lookup: CDR1 KGHDR, CDR2 SFDVKD. This CDR3 spans 11 amino acids. The CDR3 region has the DNA TGTGCCACCAGTGCATCCCAGACCCAGTACTTC. Translating gives CATSASQTQYF.

This clonotype occurred a few times. The gene calls are TRBV27 and TRBJ2-5; maybe TRBD2 (5 bases). This CDR3 comprises 13 residues. CDR1 and CDR2 (germline): MNHEY, SMNVEV (reference sequence). Deletions cut 5 bases from V and 11 bases from J, with 18 bases between. The CDR3 is CASSALGRGEQYF. The CDR3 DNA reads as TGTGCCAGCAGTGCTCTAGGGCGTGGGGAGCAGTACTTC.

This clonotype appeared a few times. The V and J genes are TRBV4-1 and TRBJ2-4; D remains unclear. V gave up 0 bases and J gave up 2 bases, with 8 bases separating them. The germline V gene encodes CDR1 MGHRA and CDR2 YSYEKL. There are 15 residues in the CDR3. The CDR3 loop is CASSQEGSPKNIQYF. For the CDR3, the DNA is TGCGCCAGCAGCCAAGAAGGCAGCCCCAAAAACATTCAGTACTTC.

This clonotype was counted many times. The rearrangement links TRBV5-1 to TRBJ2-1; 8 bases match TRBD2. J gave up 3 bases and V 1 base, and 3 bases lay outside the gene matches. This CDR3 has 15 residues. CDR1 is SGHRS and CDR2 is YFSETQ in the germline V gene. CDR3 sequence reads: CASSLPGTSYNEQFF. The CDR3 region has the DNA TGCGCCAGCAGCTTGCCAGGGACTAGCTACAATGAGCAGTTCTTC.

This clonotype was picked up a small number of times. This rearrangement joins TRBV7-2 to TRBJ2-5; D is ambiguous. Trimming took 3 bases from V and 0 from J, leaving 8 bases between them. The germline V gene has CDR1 SGHTA and CDR2 FQGNSA. CDR3 length equals 14 residues. For the CDR3, the DNA is TGTGCCAGCAGCTTTAACCTGTACCAAGAGACCCAGTACTTC. Its translation is CASSFNLYQETQYF.

This clonotype was seen repeatedly, ten times or more. The genes are TRBV9 and TRBJ2-6; D not certain. With 1 base removed from V and 2 bases from J, the gap between germline ends came to 1 base. In germline, CDR1 is SGDLS, CDR2 YYNGEE. The CDR3 contains 13 residues. The CDR3 region has the DNA TGTGCCAGCAGCGTACCTGGGGCCAACGTCCTGACTTTC. Its protein is CASSVPGANVLTF.

This clonotype came up a few times. The CDR3 region is CASSLGAAFQNEKLFF. In nucleotides, the CDR3 is TGTGCCAGCAGCTTAGGTGCGGCCTTCCAGAATGAAAAACTGTTTTTT. The gene calls are TRBV7-2 and TRBJ1-4; D is uncertain. The CDR3 spans 16 residues. Between the trimmed V and J ends, which lost 1 base and 5 bases, there was a span of 14 bases. Germline V gene sequence: CDR1 SGHTA, CDR2 FQGNSA.

The chain carries TRBV24-1 and TRBJ2-5; perhaps TRBD2 as D (6 bases). The assigned J gene may be wrong: the sequence end matches TRBJ2-7 better. Germline values: CDR1 KGHDR, CDR2 SFDVKD. The CDR3 contains 14 residues. This CDR3 is CATSEGSGANEQYF. Here the CDR3 DNA reads TGTGCCACCAGTGAGGGTAGCGGTGCGAACGAGCAGTACTTC.

With respect to this clonotype: The junction shows a germline mismatch at one end, possibly a read error. V is TRBV4-1 and J is TRBJ2-1; 9 nucleotides line up with TRBD2. The CDR3 spans 18 residues. Germline values: CDR1 MGHRA, CDR2 YSYEKL. The CDR3 sequence: CASCQDKATSGLYNEQFF. The CDR3 DNA follows: TGCGCCAGCTGCCAAGATAAAGCGACTAGCGGATTATACAATGAGCAGTTCTTC.